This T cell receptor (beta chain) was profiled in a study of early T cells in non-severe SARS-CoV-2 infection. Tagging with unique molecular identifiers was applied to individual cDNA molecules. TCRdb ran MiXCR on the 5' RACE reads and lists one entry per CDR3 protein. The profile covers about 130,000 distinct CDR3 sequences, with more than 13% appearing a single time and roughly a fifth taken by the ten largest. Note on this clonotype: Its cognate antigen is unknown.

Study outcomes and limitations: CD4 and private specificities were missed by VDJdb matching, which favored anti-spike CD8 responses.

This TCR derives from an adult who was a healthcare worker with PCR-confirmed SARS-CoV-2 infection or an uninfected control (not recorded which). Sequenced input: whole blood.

CDR3 sequence reads: CASKQEGTGDNSPLHF. For the CDR3, the DNA is TGTGCCAGCAAGCAGGAGGGGACAGGGGATAATTCACCCCTCCACTTT. The gene calls are TRBV6-5 and TRBJ1-6, with 10 positions matching TRBD1. Germline loops: CDR1 MNHEY, CDR2 SVGAGI. This CDR3 has 16 amino acids. The trim removed 7 bases at V and 5 bases at J, leaving 8 bases unmatched.